Below are 19 T cell receptor beta chains sequenced from a single sample in a study of type 1 regulatory T cells. Using its own MiXCR run on the reads, TCRdb lists one record per CDR3 protein. The data contain around 23,000 distinct CDR3 sequences, over 40% of them singletons. These receptors have no identified antigens. Sequenced material: cultured T cells, either the whole culture or a sorted T cell fraction (not recorded which). The receptor source for this set is a human donor in good health.

The chain joins TRBV19 to TRBJ2-1; 8 positions match TRBD2. CDR1 is LNHDA, CDR2 SQIVND, per germline (reference sequence). This CDR3 has 15 residues. The junction had 12 bases not matched to a gene; V was cut back by 9 bases and J by 5 bases. The CDR3 sequence: CASRVGTRPDNEQFF. For the CDR3, the DNA is TGTGCCAGCCGGGTCGGGACTAGGCCCGACAATGAGCAGTTCTTC.

V is TRBV12-3 or TRBV12-4 and J is TRBJ1-2, with TRBD1 matching over 8 bases. J gave up 2 bases and V 5 bases, and 10 bases lay outside the gene matches. The CDR3 length is 16 residues. Here the CDR3 reads CASSPTIRTGNYGYTF. In nucleotides, the CDR3 is TGTGCCAGCAGTCCTACGATTCGGACAGGGAACTATGGCTACACCTTC.

By sample share, this clonotype is large. The rearrangement joins TRBV3-1 to TRBJ2-5, with 10 bases fitting TRBD2. V lost 1 base, J lost 12 bases, and 5 bases stayed unmatched. Germline CDR1 LGHDT, CDR2 YNNKEL (reference sequence). CDR3 length: 13 residues. The CDR3 DNA follows: TGTGCCAGCAGCCAAGCAACTAGCGGGGAAGAGTACTTC. Residues: CASSQATSGEEYF.

V usage is TRBV7-9 and J usage is TRBJ1-4; tentatively, D is TRBD1 (5 bases). V lost 2 bases to trimming and J lost 8 bases, with 15 bases between them. The germline V gene encodes CDR1 SEHNR and CDR2 FQNEAQ (reference sequence). CDR3 length: 15 amino acids. The CDR3 spells CASSLTLGGGEKLFF. Here the CDR3 DNA reads TGTGCCAGCAGCTTAACACTCGGGGGGGGAGAAAAACTGTTTTTT.

As concerns this clonotype: A much larger clone lies one base from this, so it may be a read error. The chain couples TRBV5-1 to TRBJ2-3; the match to TRBD1 covers 9 bases. This CDR3 has 15 amino acids. Germline V CDR1 and CDR2: SGHRS, YFSETQ. CDR3 residues: CASSKSGTGQDTHYF. In DNA, the CDR3 is TGCGCCAGCAGCAAATCCGGGACAGGGCAAGATACGCATTATTTT.

DNA of the CDR3: TGTGCCAGCAGTACCCTCCCGGGGACAGCCTACAATGAGCAGTTCTTC. It codes for CASSTLPGTAYNEQFF. This chain joins TRBV7-9 and TRBJ2-1; 7 bases map to TRBD1. V was clipped by 6 bases and J by 2 bases; unmatched bases: 10. The CDR3 is made up of 16 amino acids. The germline gives CDR1 SEHNR, CDR2 FQNEAQ (reference sequence).

This clonotype was counted between two and nine times. The chain employs TRBV2 and TRBJ1-3; D perhaps matches TRBD1 (6 bases). V shed 10 bases and J shed 2 bases, with 15 bases lying between them. The germline gives CDR1 SNHLY, CDR2 FYNNEI. This CDR3 is 14 amino acids long. CDR3 sequence reads: CATARGVPGNTIYF. CDR3 DNA: TGTGCCACAGCAAGGGGGGTACCTGGAAACACCATATATTTT.

This chain uses TRBV5-5 with TRBJ1-2, with D perhaps matching TRBD1 (6 bases). The V end was cut by 0 bases, the J end by 5 bases, with 11 bases between. The germline V gene has CDR1 SGHKS and CDR2 YYEKEE (reference sequence). The CDR3 runs 14 residues. CDR3 bases: TGTGCCAGCAGCTTGGATGGGACACCGTATGGCTACACCTTC. Translation: CASSLDGTPYGYTF.

The chain joins TRBV6-2 or TRBV6-3 to TRBJ1-2; D unclear. This CDR3 contains 12 residues. V lost 7 bases, J lost 8 bases, and 14 bases lay in between. Germline V lookup: CDR1 MNHEY, CDR2 SVGEGT. CDR3 DNA sequence: TGTGCCAGCAATCAGGCCCCCGAGGGCTACACCTTC. This sequence encodes CASNQAPEGYTF.

This clonotype was observed many times. The rearrangement links TRBV30 to TRBJ1-3; D remains unclear. This CDR3 has 12 amino acids. V was trimmed by 2 bases and J by 7 bases, leaving 9 bases between them. Germline lookup yields CDR1 GTSNPN and CDR2 SVGIG (reference sequence). The CDR3 nucleotides read TGTGCCTGGAGTATTGTTGCGAACACCATATATTTT. Amino acids: CAWSIVANTIYF. Full variable domain (rest looked up from reference TRBV30 and TRBJ1-3): SQTIHQWPATLVQPVGSPLSLECTVEGTSNPNLYWYRQAAGRGLQLLFYSVGIGQISSEVPQNLSASRPQDRQFILSSKKLLLSDSGFYLCAWSIVANTIYFGEGSWLTVV.

The chain is built from TRBV4-1 and TRBJ2-2; the match to TRBD2 covers 9 bases. This CDR3 contains 18 residues. Germline lookup yields CDR1 MGHRA and CDR2 YSYEKL. The trim removed 1 base at V and 3 bases at J, leaving 9 bases unmatched. CDR3 protein: CASSQGLRGGQYTGELFF. The CDR3 DNA follows: TGCGCCAGCAGCCAAGGGTTGCGGGGGGGCCAGTACACCGGGGAGCTGTTTTTT.

Only a few counts were recorded for this clonotype. This chain links TRBV7-8 with TRBJ2-7; the D call may be TRBD1 or TRBD2 (6 bases each). The CDR3 is 15 residues long. Germline lookup yields CDR1 SGHVS and CDR2 FQNEAQ. The V end lost 1 base, the J end lost 5 bases, and 15 bases lay between the germline ends. The CDR3: CASSLVSGGTDEQYF. CDR3 DNA sequence: TGTGCCAGCAGCTTAGTTTCCGGGGGCACGGACGAGCAGTACTTC.

This clonotype ranks as medium-sized. The rearrangement uses TRBV12-3 or TRBV12-4 and TRBJ2-2; D gene unclear. V was trimmed by 3 bases and J by 1 base, leaving 6 bases between them. CDR3 length: 14 residues. The CDR3 DNA follows: TGTGCCAGCAGTTTCCGGGTGAACACCGGGGAGCTGTTTTTT. It codes for CASSFRVNTGELFF.

V and J are TRBV6-2 or TRBV6-3 and TRBJ1-1; D might be TRBD1 (6 bases). Between the trimmed V and J ends, which lost 0 bases and 7 bases, there was a span of 12 bases. This CDR3 comprises 14 residues. The V gene's germline CDR1 is MNHEY and CDR2 SVGEGT. The CDR3: CASSYSTGAGEAFF. The CDR3 DNA sequence: TGTGCCAGCAGTTACTCGACGGGGGCTGGTGAAGCTTTCTTT.

The sample holds a few counts of this clonotype. The gene calls are TRBV5-6 and TRBJ2-5, with D tentatively TRBD2 (7 bases). Germline V gene sequence: CDR1 SGHDT, CDR2 YYEEEE. Between the trimmed V and J ends, which lost 3 bases and 4 bases, there was a span of 13 bases. The CDR3 loop spans 14 amino acids. The CDR3 spells CASSSWGGAETQYF. In nucleotides, the CDR3 is TGTGCCAGCAGCTCCTGGGGGGGCGCAGAGACCCAGTACTTC.

The rearrangement joins TRBV4-3 to TRBJ2-5; 11 bases agree with TRBD1. Per the germline V gene, CDR1 is LGHNA and CDR2 is YSLEER. The V gene end was trimmed by 0 bases and the J gene end by 7 bases; junction bases not matched to a gene: 7. The CDR3 is 16 amino acids. CDR3 amino acids: CASSQDLGTGGRTQYF. In DNA, the CDR3 is TGCGCCAGCAGCCAAGATCTAGGGACAGGGGGTCGGACCCAGTACTTC.

This clonotype has a handful of counts. This chain uses TRBV19 with TRBJ2-1; TRBD2 might be the D (5 bases). V lost 4 bases and J lost 7, with 8 bases in between. This CDR3 comprises 12 residues. The germline V gene encodes CDR1 LNHDA and CDR2 SQIVND (reference sequence). The CDR3 loop is CASSKRENEQFF. The CDR3 nucleotides are TGTGCCAGTAGTAAGAGGGAAAATGAGCAGTTCTTC.

The rearrangement links TRBV5-8 to TRBJ1-4; unclear D gene. V dropped 6 bases and J dropped 6 bases, with 15 bases sitting between them. The CDR3 is 14 amino acids. The germline V gene has CDR1 SGHTS and CDR2 YDEGEE. CDR3 amino acids: CASKESMMDEKLFF. The CDR3 nucleotides read TGTGCCAGCAAAGAGAGCATGATGGATGAAAAACTGTTTTTT.

The chain joins TRBV5-1 to TRBJ2-7; 10 bases are shared with TRBD2. The CDR3 runs 17 residues. Germline V lookup: CDR1 SGHRS, CDR2 YFSETQ. J was trimmed by 6 bases and V by 3 bases; bases with no gene match: 15. CDR3 DNA: TGCGCCAGCAGCTCCCACTCAACTAGCGGGGCGGGTGGCGAGCAGTACTTC. Its translation is CASSSHSTSGAGGEQYF.